What follows is one T cell receptor (beta chain) and its context. The antigen is unknown. Germline lookup yields CDR1 MDHEN and CDR2 SYDVKM. This CDR3 has 14 residues. The V gene end was trimmed by 2 bases and the J gene end by 7 bases; junction bases not matched to a gene: 5. The data belong to a study of T cell repertoires in cytomegalovirus infection. Study findings and constraints: Carriers of CMV plus the relevant HLA were identified by cumulative public TCR beta family frequency.

From the reads, TCRdb called clonotypes with MiXCR, one entry per CDR3 protein. The data hold roughly 640,000 distinct CDR3 sequences, with more than 20% observed a single time. The receptor's source is a human donor in good health (CMV status not recorded). Some clones in this sample may be carry-over from other donors' samples. The sample was CD8+ T cells from PBMCs. The chain combines TRBV28 with TRBJ2-1, with TRBD2 matching 7 bases. As DNA, the CDR3 is TGTGCCAGCAGTTTACTAGCGGATAGGAATGAGCAGTTCTTC. It encodes CASSLLADRNEQFF.